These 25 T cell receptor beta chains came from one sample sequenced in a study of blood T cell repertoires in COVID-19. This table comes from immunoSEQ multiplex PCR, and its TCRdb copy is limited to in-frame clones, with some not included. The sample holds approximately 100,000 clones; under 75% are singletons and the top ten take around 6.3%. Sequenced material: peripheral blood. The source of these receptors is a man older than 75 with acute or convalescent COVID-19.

CDR3 DNA: TGTGCCAGCAGCCAGAGTGGTTCCTCAAGCTCCTACAATGAGCAGTTCTTC. As protein: CASSQSGSSSSYNEQFF. This chain links TRBV7-8 with TRBJ2-1; no clear D. Per germline, CDR1 SGHVS and CDR2 FQNEAQ. The ends were cut back, 5 bases at V and 0 bases at J, with 17 bases in the middle. CDR3 length: 17 amino acids.

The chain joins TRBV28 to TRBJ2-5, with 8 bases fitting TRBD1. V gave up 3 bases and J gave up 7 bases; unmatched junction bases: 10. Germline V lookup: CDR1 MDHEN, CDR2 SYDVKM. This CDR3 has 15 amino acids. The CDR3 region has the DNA TGTGCCAGCAGTTTGGTGCAGGGGGCTAGAGGGACCCAGTACTTC. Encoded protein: CASSLVQGARGTQYF.

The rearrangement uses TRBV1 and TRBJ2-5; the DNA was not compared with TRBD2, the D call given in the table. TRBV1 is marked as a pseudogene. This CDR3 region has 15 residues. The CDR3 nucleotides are TGCACCAGCAGCCAAACATCTAGCGTTGGGGAGACCCAGTACTTC. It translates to CTSSQTSSVGETQYF.

This CDR3 reads CASNPTPLAVGGTQYF. DNA of the CDR3: TGTGCCAGCAACCCGACCCCCCTAGCGGTGGGGGGGACCCAGTACTTC. V is TRBV11-2 and J is TRBJ2-5; TRBD2 aligns across 7 bases. CDR3 length equals 16 residues. J gave up 7 bases and V 7 bases, and 18 bases lay outside the gene matches. Germline CDR1 reads SGHAT; CDR2 reads FQNNGV.

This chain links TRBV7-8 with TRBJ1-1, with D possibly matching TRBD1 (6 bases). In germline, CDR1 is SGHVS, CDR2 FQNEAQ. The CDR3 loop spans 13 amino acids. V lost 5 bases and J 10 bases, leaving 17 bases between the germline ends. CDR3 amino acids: CASSQPGGTRAFF. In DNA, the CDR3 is TGTGCCAGCAGCCAACCCGGTGGGACACGAGCTTTCTTT.

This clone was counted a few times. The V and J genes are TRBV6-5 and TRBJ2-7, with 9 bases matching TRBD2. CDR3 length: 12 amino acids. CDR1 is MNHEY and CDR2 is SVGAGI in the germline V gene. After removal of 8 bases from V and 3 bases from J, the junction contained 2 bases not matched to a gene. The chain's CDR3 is CASSAGGYEQYF. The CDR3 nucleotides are TGTGCCAGCTCAGCGGGAGGCTACGAGCAGTACTTC.

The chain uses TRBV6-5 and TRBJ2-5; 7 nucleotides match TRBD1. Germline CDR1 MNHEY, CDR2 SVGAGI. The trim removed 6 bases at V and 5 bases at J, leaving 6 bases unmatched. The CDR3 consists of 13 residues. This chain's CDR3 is CASRQGVWETQYF. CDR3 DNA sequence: TGTGCCAGCAGGCAGGGGGTTTGGGAGACCCAGTACTTC.

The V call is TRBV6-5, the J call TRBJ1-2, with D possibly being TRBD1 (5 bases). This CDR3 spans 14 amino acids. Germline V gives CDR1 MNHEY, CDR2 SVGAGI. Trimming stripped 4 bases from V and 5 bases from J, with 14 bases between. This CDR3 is CASSSTDVKYGYTF. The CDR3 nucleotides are TGTGCCAGCAGTTCGACAGATGTCAAGTATGGCTACACCTTC.

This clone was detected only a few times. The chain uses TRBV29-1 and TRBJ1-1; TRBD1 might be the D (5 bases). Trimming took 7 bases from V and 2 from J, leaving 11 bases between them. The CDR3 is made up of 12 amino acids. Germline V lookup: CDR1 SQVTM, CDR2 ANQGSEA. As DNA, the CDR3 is TGCAGCGCAAATACAGGTAACACTGAAGCTTTCTTT. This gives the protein CSANTGNTEAFF.

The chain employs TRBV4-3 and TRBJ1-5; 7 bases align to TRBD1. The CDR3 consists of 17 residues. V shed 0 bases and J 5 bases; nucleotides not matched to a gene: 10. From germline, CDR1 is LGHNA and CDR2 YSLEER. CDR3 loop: CASSQDVVVTGDQPQHF. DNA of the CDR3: TGCGCCAGCAGCCAAGATGTCGTGGTAACAGGGGATCAGCCCCAGCATTTT.

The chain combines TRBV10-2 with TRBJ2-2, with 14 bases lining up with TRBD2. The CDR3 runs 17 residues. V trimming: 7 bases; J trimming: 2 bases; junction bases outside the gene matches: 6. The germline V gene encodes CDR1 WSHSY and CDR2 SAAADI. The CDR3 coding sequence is TGCGCCAGCACTATGACTAGCGGGAGGGTTAACACCGGGGAGCTGTTTTTT. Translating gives CASTMTSGRVNTGELFF.

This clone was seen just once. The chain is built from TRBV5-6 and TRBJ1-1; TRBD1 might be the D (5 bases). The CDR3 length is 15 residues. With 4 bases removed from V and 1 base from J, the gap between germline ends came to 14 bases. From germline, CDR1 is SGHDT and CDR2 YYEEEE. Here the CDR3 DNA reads TGTGCCAGCAGCCCTAGGGTCAGGGCGAACACTGAAGCTTTCTTT. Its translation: CASSPRVRANTEAFF.

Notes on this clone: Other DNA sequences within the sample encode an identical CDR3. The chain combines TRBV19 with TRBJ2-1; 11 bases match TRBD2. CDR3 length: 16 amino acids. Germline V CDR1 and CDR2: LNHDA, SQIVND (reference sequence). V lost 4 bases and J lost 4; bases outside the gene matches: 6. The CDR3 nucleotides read TGTGCCAGTAGTAGGCCGGGACTAGCGGAATACAATGAGCAGTTCTTC. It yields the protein CASSRPGLAEYNEQFF.

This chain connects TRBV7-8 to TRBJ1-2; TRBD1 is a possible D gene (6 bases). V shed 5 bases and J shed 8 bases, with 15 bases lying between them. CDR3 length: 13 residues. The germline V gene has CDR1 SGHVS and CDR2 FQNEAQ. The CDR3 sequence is CASSRTGTQGYTF. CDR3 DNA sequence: TGTGCCAGCAGCCGTACAGGGACCCAAGGCTACACCTTC. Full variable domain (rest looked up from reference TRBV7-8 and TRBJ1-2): GAGVSQSPRYKVAKRGQDVALRCDPISGHVSLFWYQQALGQGPEFLTYFQNEAQLDKSGLPSDRFFAERPEGSVSTLKIQRTQQEDSAVYLCASSRTGTQGYTFGSGTRLTVV.

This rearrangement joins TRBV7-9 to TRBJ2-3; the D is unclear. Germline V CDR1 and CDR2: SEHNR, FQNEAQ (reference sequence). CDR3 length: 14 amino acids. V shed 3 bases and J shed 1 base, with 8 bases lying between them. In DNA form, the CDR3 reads TGTGCCAGCAGCTTTCGCCGGGGCACAGATACGCAGTATTTT. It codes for CASSFRRGTDTQYF.

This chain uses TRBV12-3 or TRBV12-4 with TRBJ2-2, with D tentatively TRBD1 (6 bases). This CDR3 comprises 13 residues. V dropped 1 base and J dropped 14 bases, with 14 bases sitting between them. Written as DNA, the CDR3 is TGTGCCAGCAGTTTAGAACAGGGTCTCTCCCTGTTTTTT. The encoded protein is CASSLEQGLSLFF.

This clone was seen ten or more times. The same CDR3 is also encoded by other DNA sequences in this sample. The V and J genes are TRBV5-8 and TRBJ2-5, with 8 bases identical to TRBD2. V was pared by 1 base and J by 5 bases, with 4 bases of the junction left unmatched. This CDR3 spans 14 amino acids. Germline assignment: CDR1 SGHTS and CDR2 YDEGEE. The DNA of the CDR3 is TGTGCCAGCAGCTTGTTAGCGGGACGGGAGACCCAGTACTTC. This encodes CASSLLAGRETQYF.

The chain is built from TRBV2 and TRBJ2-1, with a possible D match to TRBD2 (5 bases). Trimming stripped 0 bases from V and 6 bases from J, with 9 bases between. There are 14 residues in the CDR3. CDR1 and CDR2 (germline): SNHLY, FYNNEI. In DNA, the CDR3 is TGTGCCAGCAGTGAAGCGGGAGTAACCAATGAGCAGTTCTTC. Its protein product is CASSEAGVTNEQFF.

The CDR3 coding sequence is TGTGCCAGCTCGGGACAGACGAACACTGAAGCTTTCTTT. It is translated as CASSGQTNTEAFF. V gene TRBV18 combines with J gene TRBJ1-1, with 7 bases fitting TRBD1. The CDR3 covers 13 residues. The junction had 2 bases not matched to a gene; V was cut back by 6 bases and J by 1 base. Germline CDR1 and CDR2: KGHSH and LQKENI.

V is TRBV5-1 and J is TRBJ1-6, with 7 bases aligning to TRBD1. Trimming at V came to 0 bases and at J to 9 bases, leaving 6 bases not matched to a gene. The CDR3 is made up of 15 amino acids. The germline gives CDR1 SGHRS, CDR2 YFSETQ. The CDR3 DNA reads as TGCGCCAGCAGCTTGGCCGACAGGGATCGTTCACCCCTCCACTTT. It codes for CASSLADRDRSPLHF.

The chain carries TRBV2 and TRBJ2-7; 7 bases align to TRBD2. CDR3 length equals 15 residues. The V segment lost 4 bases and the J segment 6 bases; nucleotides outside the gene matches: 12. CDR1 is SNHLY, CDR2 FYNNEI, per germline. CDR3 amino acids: CASSAQVGGPSEQYF. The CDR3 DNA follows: TGTGCCAGCAGTGCCCAGGTGGGAGGGCCCTCCGAGCAGTACTTC.

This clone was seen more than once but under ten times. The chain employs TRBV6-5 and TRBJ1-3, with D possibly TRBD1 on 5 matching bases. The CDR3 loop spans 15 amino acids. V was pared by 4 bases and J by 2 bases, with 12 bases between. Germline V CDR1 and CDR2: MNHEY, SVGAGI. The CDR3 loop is CASSFRLGPGNTIYF. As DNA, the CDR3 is TGTGCCAGCAGTTTCAGGTTGGGGCCTGGAAACACCATATATTTT.

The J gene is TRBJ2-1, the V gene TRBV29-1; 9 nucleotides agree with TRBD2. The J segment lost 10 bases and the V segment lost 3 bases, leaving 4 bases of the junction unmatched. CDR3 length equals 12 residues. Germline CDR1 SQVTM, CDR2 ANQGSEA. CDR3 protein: CSVEVAGDEQFF. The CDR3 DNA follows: TGCAGCGTTGAGGTAGCGGGAGACGAGCAGTTCTTC.

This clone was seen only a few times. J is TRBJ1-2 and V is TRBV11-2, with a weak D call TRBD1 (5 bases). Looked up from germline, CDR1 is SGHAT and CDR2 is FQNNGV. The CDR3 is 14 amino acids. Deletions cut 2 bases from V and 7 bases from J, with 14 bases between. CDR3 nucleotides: TGTGCCAGCAGCTTACCCCGACAGCCTAGTGGCTACACCTTC. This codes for CASSLPRQPSGYTF. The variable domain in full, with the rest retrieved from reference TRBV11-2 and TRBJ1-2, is EAGVAQSPRYKIIEKRQSVAFWCNPISGHATLYWYQQILGQGPKLLIQFQNNGVVDDSQLPKDRFSAERLKGVDSTLKIQPAKLEDSAVYLCASSLPRQPSGYTFGSGTRLTVV.

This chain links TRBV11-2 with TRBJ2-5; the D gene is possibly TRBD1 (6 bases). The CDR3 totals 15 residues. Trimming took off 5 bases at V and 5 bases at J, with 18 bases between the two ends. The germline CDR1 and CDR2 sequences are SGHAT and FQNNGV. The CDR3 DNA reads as TGTGCCAGCAGCGGCCAGGGGAAGAGGGGGGAGACCCAGTACTTC. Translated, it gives CASSGQGKRGETQYF. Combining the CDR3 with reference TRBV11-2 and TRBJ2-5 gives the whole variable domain EAGVAQSPRYKIIEKRQSVAFWCNPISGHATLYWYQQILGQGPKLLIQFQNNGVVDDSQLPKDRFSAERLKGVDSTLKIQPAKLEDSAVYLCASSGQGKRGETQYFGPGTRLLVL.